Presented here are 6 T cell receptor beta chains from one specimen sequenced in a study of shared clonotypes between healthy human individuals. Using immunoSEQ multiplex PCR, the repertoire was profiled, and TCRdb retains in-frame clones only, with some absent. The table includes about 1.1 million clones, 70% to 80% detected once. The sequenced sample consisted of memory CD4+ T cells from PBMCs. Documented subset: CD45RA-negative fraction. The origin of the receptors is a young man in good health. Some clones in this sample may be carry-over from other donors' samples.

This sequence joins TRBV5-1 and TRBJ1-1; D unresolved. CDR1 is SGHRS and CDR2 is YFSETQ in the germline V gene. The CDR3 consists of 13 residues. Trimming left V 4 bases short and J 0 bases short, with 7 bases between. Written as DNA, the CDR3 is TGCGCCAGCAGCGTTAGGATGAACACTGAAGCTTTCTTT. This codes for CASSVRMNTEAFF.

This clone was seen a single time. The chain is built from TRBV5-4 and TRBJ2-2, with 8 bases that match TRBD2. Germline CDR1 SGHNT, CDR2 YYREEE (reference sequence). Trimming at V came to 5 bases and at J to 6 bases, leaving 15 bases not matched to a gene. The CDR3 has 17 residues. The CDR3 is CASRQDGTGRASGELFF. The DNA for the CDR3 is TGTGCCAGCAGACAGGATGGTACCGGGAGGGCCTCCGGGGAGCTGTTTTTT.

A few counts support this clone. The sample has other DNA sequences that encode this CDR3 too. The rearrangement joins TRBV6-1 to TRBJ1-1; TRBD1 is a possible D gene (6 bases). The CDR3 is 14 amino acids. The germline V gene has CDR1 MNHNS and CDR2 SASEGT. With 2 bases removed from V and 5 bases from J, the gap between germline ends came to 12 bases. CDR3 region: CASSESTGWTEAFF. In DNA, the CDR3 is TGTGCCAGCAGTGAATCCACAGGGTGGACTGAAGCTTTCTTT.

The chain couples TRBV27 to TRBJ1-1, with 7 bases that match TRBD1. The CDR3 spans 14 residues. Germline V gene sequence: CDR1 MNHEY, CDR2 SMNVEV (reference sequence). Trimming cost V 6 bases and J 3 bases; bases outside gene matches: 7. CDR3 DNA: TGTGCCAGCAGGACGGGACAGCTTGACACTGAAGCTTTCTTT. Encoded protein: CASRTGQLDTEAFF.

The rearrangement uses TRBV28 and TRBJ1-3, with no clear D. The germline V gene encodes CDR1 MDHEN and CDR2 SYDVKM. The CDR3 extends over 13 amino acids. With 2 bases removed from V and 4 bases from J, the gap between germline ends came to 6 bases. The CDR3 loop reads CASSLRLGNTIYF. In DNA, the CDR3 is TGTGCCAGCAGTTTAAGACTAGGAAACACCATATATTTT.

The chain couples TRBV5-1 to TRBJ2-5; D is unclear. From germline, CDR1 is SGHRS and CDR2 YFSETQ. V lost 0 bases and J lost 5, with 11 bases in between. This CDR3 has 14 residues. The CDR3 sequence: CASSLGTNGETQYF. As DNA, the CDR3 is TGCGCCAGCAGCTTGGGTACGAACGGGGAGACCCAGTACTTC.